These 25 T cell receptor beta chains were all obtained from the same sample, sequenced in a study of blood T cell repertoires in COVID-19 (dated by TCRdb to about 2020). Library method: the immunoSEQ multiplex PCR assay. Sourced from immuneACCESS, this table was stored by TCRdb with only in-frame sequences that have V and J called. A share of the clones is absent; for the studies checked, an unresolved V gene accounts for under half, and the remainder has no known explanation. In all, the sample holds about 290,000 clones, and about 90% of those were seen once. Of the sample, over 8.5% falls within the top ten clones. Sequencing input: peripheral blood. The source is a woman in her 30s with COVID-19, enrolled during active disease.

The chain carries TRBV19 and TRBJ2-1; D is uncertain. CDR1 is LNHDA and CDR2 is SQIVND in the germline V gene (reference sequence). This CDR3 is 11 amino acids long. V was trimmed by 3 bases and J by 6 bases, leaving 3 bases between them. For the CDR3, the DNA is TGTGCCAGTAGTATGAGCAATGAGCAGTTCTTC. Its protein product is CASSMSNEQFF.

The chain is built from TRBV20-1 and TRBJ1-1; a possible D gene is TRBD1 (6 bases). Between the trimmed V and J ends, which lost 3 bases and 1 base, there was a span of 9 bases. Germline CDR1 reads DFQATT; CDR2 reads SNEGSKA (reference sequence). This CDR3 is 13 amino acids long. The CDR3 DNA reads TGCAGTGCTAGTAGGGGGTGGAACACTGAAGCTTTCTTT. It specifies CSASRGWNTEAFF.

V gene TRBV5-6 combines with J gene TRBJ2-6, with D perhaps TRBD2 (5 bases). The V and J ends lost 0 bases and 1 base respectively, with 8 bases between them. The CDR3 is 16 amino acids. Per the germline V gene, CDR1 is SGHDT and CDR2 is YYEEEE. The CDR3 is CASSLAGMSGANVLTF. CDR3 in DNA: TGTGCCAGCAGCTTGGCGGGGATGTCTGGGGCCAACGTCCTGACTTTC.

This chain connects TRBV10-2 to TRBJ2-3, with 7 bases fitting TRBD2. With V trimmed by 5 bases and J by 0 bases, 5 bases remained unmatched. The CDR3 consists of 15 residues. CDR1 is WSHSY, CDR2 SAAADI, per germline. The CDR3 spells CASSWLAASTDTQYF. CDR3 in DNA: TGCGCCAGCAGTTGGCTAGCGGCTAGCACAGATACGCAGTATTTT.

The CDR3 loop reads CASEEGGHRSPLHF. As DNA, the CDR3 is TGTGCCAGCGAGGAGGGGGGGCATCGATCACCCCTCCACTTT. This sequence joins TRBV6-5 and TRBJ1-6; tentatively, D is TRBD1 (6 bases). Germline CDR1 reads MNHEY; CDR2 reads SVGAGI. The ends were cut back, 8 bases at V and 10 bases at J, with 18 bases in the middle. The CDR3 runs 14 residues.

The chain uses TRBV19 and TRBJ2-1; unclear D gene. V shed 3 bases and J shed 7 bases, with 4 bases lying between them. Germline V gene sequence: CDR1 LNHDA, CDR2 SQIVND (reference sequence). The CDR3 loop spans 11 amino acids. CDR3 sequence reads: CASSISNEQFF. The DNA for the CDR3 is TGTGCCAGTAGTATCTCTAATGAGCAGTTCTTC.

This chain connects TRBV7-8 to TRBJ2-7; 7 bases align to TRBD2. Germline CDR1 is SGHVS and CDR2 is FQNEAQ. There are 17 residues in the CDR3. J was trimmed by 4 bases and V by 5 bases; bases with no gene match: 17. CDR3 DNA: TGTGCCAGCAGCCCGGCGGCGGGGGTCCCCGTGACGTACGAGCAGTACTTC. Protein sequence: CASSPAAGVPVTYEQYF.

This rearrangement joins TRBV4-2 to TRBJ1-6, with unresolved D. This CDR3 has 18 amino acids. The germline V and J ends were trimmed by 0 bases and 3 bases, with 15 bases remaining between them. Germline CDR1 and CDR2: LGHNA and YNFKEQ. This CDR3 is CASSQERPGDGYNSPLHF. DNA of the CDR3: TGTGCCAGCAGCCAAGAAAGGCCCGGGGATGGCTATAATTCACCCCTCCACTTT.

The chain links TRBV27 to TRBJ1-2; D ambiguous. CDR3 length: 15 residues. Germline CDR1 is MNHEY and CDR2 is SMNVEV (reference sequence). V was shortened by 0 bases and J by 0 bases, with 8 bases between the two germline ends. This CDR3 is CASSLSAVSNYGYTF. The CDR3 DNA follows: TGTGCCAGCAGTTTATCGGCGGTTTCTAACTATGGCTACACCTTC.

This chain uses TRBV11-2 with TRBJ1-1, with 9 bases matching TRBD1. V was clipped by 0 bases and J by 3 bases; unmatched bases: 2. This CDR3 has 15 residues. In germline, CDR1 is SGHAT, CDR2 FQNNGV. The CDR3 DNA is TGTGCCAGCAGCTTAGATGGGACAGGGTACACTGAAGCTTTCTTT. It yields the protein CASSLDGTGYTEAFF.

The V gene is TRBV28, the J gene TRBJ2-7; 9 nucleotides agree with TRBD2. V dropped 5 bases and J dropped 7; count of bases not matched to a gene: 15. Germline loops: CDR1 MDHEN, CDR2 SYDVKM. This CDR3 is 16 amino acids long. CDR3 nucleotides: TGTGCCAGCAGTCGGGGCGGGAGGGGCCCTCTCGGGGAGCAGTACTTC. It specifies CASSRGGRGPLGEQYF.

The chain carries TRBV4-1 and TRBJ1-6; D remains ambiguous. Germline CDR1 and CDR2: MGHRA and YSYEKL. The CDR3 consists of 13 residues. V lost 3 bases, J lost 13 bases, and 13 bases lay in between. Written as DNA, the CDR3 is TGCGCCAGCAGCCAGGCCACGGGGTTTCCCCTCCACTTT. This gives the protein CASSQATGFPLHF.

This clone has just a few counts. V and J are TRBV28 and TRBJ1-4; 7 bases align to TRBD1. In germline, CDR1 is MDHEN, CDR2 SYDVKM. J lost 8 bases, V lost 5 bases, and 2 bases had no gene match. The CDR3 length is 12 residues. The CDR3 coding sequence is TGTGCCAGCAGTGAGACAGGGGAAAAACTGTTTTTT. This codes for CASSETGEKLFF.

J is TRBJ2-1 and V is TRBV4-1; D is undetermined. CDR1 is MGHRA, CDR2 YSYEKL, per germline. Trimming took off 9 bases at V and 9 bases at J, with 21 bases between the two ends. The CDR3 has 14 residues. The CDR3 spells CASRPTKQAAEQFF. The CDR3 nucleotides are TGCGCCAGTAGGCCTACAAAGCAGGCAGCTGAGCAGTTCTTC.

The J gene is TRBJ2-3, the V gene TRBV11-2, with no clear D. The CDR3 extends over 12 amino acids. Trimming removed 3 bases from V and 10 bases from J, with 11 bases in between. Germline assignment: CDR1 SGHAT and CDR2 FQNNGV. CDR3 DNA sequence: TGTGCCAGCAGCTTCCAAAGTACGGCGCAGTATTTT. As protein: CASSFQSTAQYF.

CDR3 residues: CASSLDPGVGANVLTF. The CDR3 region has the DNA TGCGCCAGCAGCTTGGACCCAGGGGTTGGGGCCAACGTCCTGACTTTC. The V gene is TRBV5-1, the J gene TRBJ2-6; tentative D call: TRBD1 (6 bases). Germline loops: CDR1 SGHRS, CDR2 YFSETQ. Trimming took 0 bases from V and 3 from J, leaving 10 bases between them. This CDR3 spans 16 amino acids.

The gene calls are TRBV27 and TRBJ2-2; a weak D match, TRBD1 (6 bases). CDR1 is MNHEY and CDR2 is SMNVEV in the germline V gene (reference sequence). With 10 bases removed from V and 2 bases from J, the gap between germline ends came to 17 bases. The CDR3 contains 15 residues. This chain's CDR3 is CATRPRTANTGELFF. The CDR3 nucleotides read TGTGCCACTCGCCCGCGGACAGCCAACACCGGGGAGCTGTTTTTT.

J is TRBJ1-2 and V is TRBV28, with 12 bases lining up with TRBD1. Germline CDR1 MDHEN, CDR2 SYDVKM. Germline trimming cut 8 bases from V and 5 bases from J; bases unmatched to any gene: 6. The CDR3 totals 14 residues. CDR3 amino acids: CASGGQGAGYGYTF. The CDR3 nucleotides are TGTGCCAGCGGGGGACAGGGGGCAGGGTATGGCTACACCTTC.

The rearrangement links TRBV6-5 to TRBJ2-7; 9 bases line up with TRBD1. Germline V gene lookup returns CDR1 MNHEY and CDR2 SVGAGI. The CDR3 consists of 15 residues. The junction had 10 bases not matched to a gene; V was cut back by 10 bases and J by 0 bases. The CDR3 nucleotides read TGTGCCATCGCAACCGGGACAGGGCACTCCTACGAGCAGTACTTC. Its translation: CAIATGTGHSYEQYF.

The chain joins TRBV7-8 to TRBJ2-2; D not resolved. V dropped 4 bases and J dropped 2 bases, with 11 bases sitting between them. Germline V gene data show CDR1 as SGHVS and CDR2 as FQNEAQ. CDR3 size: 15 residues. The CDR3 region has the DNA TGTGCCAGCAGCTCCGAGGTCTATAACACCGGGGAGCTGTTTTTT. The encoded protein is CASSSEVYNTGELFF.

The chain has TRBV30 and TRBJ1-2; D unresolved. V was pared by 5 bases and J by 8 bases, with 12 bases between. CDR3 length: 11 amino acids. Germline V gene sequence: CDR1 GTSNPN, CDR2 SVGIG (reference sequence). DNA of the CDR3: TGTGCCTGGGTACTACCATGGGGCTACACCTTC. Its protein product is CAWVLPWGYTF.

Regarding this clone: The junction departs from germline at one end; a sequencing error may be responsible. The chain recombines TRBV5-5 with TRBJ1-1; D perhaps matches TRBD1 (6 bases). This CDR3 spans 13 amino acids. Germline V gene data show CDR1 as SGHKS and CDR2 as YYEKEE (reference sequence). CDR3 sequence reads: CASSLTGNPEAFF. In DNA, the CDR3 is TGTGCCAGCAGCTTGACAGGGAACCCTGAAGCTTTCTTT.

The rearrangement uses TRBV2 and TRBJ1-2; unclear D gene. The V end was cut by 6 bases, the J end by 8 bases, with 10 bases between. Germline values: CDR1 SNHLY, CDR2 FYNNEI. The CDR3 has 11 residues. The CDR3 DNA sequence: TGTGCCAGCAGGGAACAACGGGGCTACACCTTC. Translation: CASREQRGYTF.

This clone was counted ten times or more. V is TRBV6-4 and J is TRBJ2-3; TRBD2 is a possible D gene (5 bases). CDR1 and CDR2 (germline): MRHNA, SNTAGT. V lost 6 bases, J lost 1 base, and 8 bases lay in between. The CDR3 sequence is 13 residues long. The CDR3 sequence is CASRGLGTDTQYF. Written as DNA, the CDR3 is TGTGCCAGCAGAGGACTTGGCACAGATACGCAGTATTTT.

This rearrangement joins TRBV21-1 to TRBJ2-3; the table's D call, TRBD1, has no DNA check behind it. TRBV21-1 is a documented pseudogene. The CDR3 has 19 residues. This CDR3 reads CARTNAGETGDSNADTQYF. The DNA of the CDR3 is TGTGCTAGGACAAACGCTGGGGAGACAGGGGATAGTAACGCAGATACGCAGTATTTT.